The 21 T cell receptor beta chains given below trace back to one sample, sequenced in a study of blood T cells in healthy people across ages. Primed by a sample-barcoded 5' primer and a J-beta primer mix, a second PCR proceeded for about 7 to 11 cycles. TCRdb re-analysed the 5' RACE reads in MiXCR, keeping a single row per CDR3 protein. This sample carries roughly 1,800,000 distinct CDR3 sequences, 49% of them seen once, and the ten largest clones take approximately 2.1%. Sequencing was carried out using blood. The source of these receptors is a woman aged 40 to 50 in good health.

The chain couples TRBV5-1 to TRBJ2-3, with 7 bases lining up with TRBD1. The CDR3 extends over 15 amino acids. Germline trimming cut 4 bases from V and 0 bases from J; bases unmatched to any gene: 5. CDR1 is SGHRS, CDR2 YFSETQ, per germline. In DNA, the CDR3 is TGCGCCAGCAGCATGGGGACAGCTAGCACAGATACGCAGTATTTT. It is translated as CASSMGTASTDTQYF.

This clonotype was observed a handful of times. This chain links TRBV20-1 with TRBJ2-7, with a weak D call TRBD1 (5 bases). V lost 5 bases, J lost 2 bases, and 22 bases lay in between. CDR3 size: 16 residues. Germline V CDR1 and CDR2: DFQATT, SNEGSKA (reference sequence). DNA for the CDR3: TGCAGTGCTTTAGACAGTGGCGAGACCTCAACCTACGAGCAGTACTTC. It translates to CSALDSGETSTYEQYF.

Comments on this clonotype: Compared with germline, one end of the junction differs, possibly owing to a read error. This sequence joins TRBV7-9 and TRBJ2-1; D is perhaps TRBD1 or TRBD2 (5 bases each). The germline gives CDR1 SEHNR, CDR2 FQNEAQ (reference sequence). The CDR3 runs to 16 residues. The CDR3 DNA sequence: TGTACCAGCAGCCAATCCACCGGGACGACCGGCGGTGAGCAGTTCTTC. It is translated as CTSSQSTGTTGGEQFF.

This chain connects TRBV9 to TRBJ2-1; 13 nucleotides agree with TRBD2. The V gene's germline CDR1 is SGDLS and CDR2 YYNGEE. Trimming cost V 3 bases and J 6 bases; bases outside gene matches: 15. This CDR3 region has 19 residues. CDR3 nucleotide sequence: TGTGCCAGCAGCGCGCACTTACTAGCGGGGGGGCTAAAATCCAATGAGCAGTTCTTC. Its translation: CASSAHLLAGGLKSNEQFF.

This clonotype was observed a few times. The chain is built from TRBV20-1 and TRBJ2-1; TRBD2 agrees at 11 bases. The ends lost 3 bases at V and 1 base at J; junction bases unmatched: 5. CDR3 size: 16 residues. Germline values: CDR1 DFQATT, CDR2 SNEGSKA (reference sequence). CDR3 residues: CSASKVAGGSYNEQFF. CDR3 bases: TGCAGTGCTAGTAAGGTAGCGGGGGGGTCCTACAATGAGCAGTTCTTC.

This clonotype was seen only once. The chain is built from TRBV28 and TRBJ2-3; D remains ambiguous. This CDR3 has 12 residues. V was trimmed by 8 bases and J by 4 bases, leaving 10 bases between them. The germline CDR1 and CDR2 sequences are MDHEN and SYDVKM. In DNA form, the CDR3 reads TGTGCCAGCCCTTTTGGGGCAGATACGCAGTATTTT. Translated: CASPFGADTQYF.

This clonotype showed up just a few times. The chain couples TRBV6-2 or TRBV6-3 to TRBJ2-4; TRBD2 matches at 11 bases. The end of the DNA is better explained by TRBJ2-5, so the J call may be wrong. Germline-derived CDR1 and CDR2 are MNHEY and SVGEGT. The CDR3 spans 15 residues. The CDR3 here is CASTLAGGLGETQYF. CDR3 coding DNA: TGTGCCAGCACCTTAGCGGGGGGGCTCGGAGAGACCCAGTACTTC.

The chain links TRBV3-1 to TRBJ2-5, with D hard to call. V lost 2 bases and J 2 bases, leaving 9 bases between the germline ends. Germline V gene lookup returns CDR1 LGHDT and CDR2 YNNKEL (reference sequence). The CDR3 sequence is 14 residues long. The chain's CDR3 is CASSQRLSQETQYF. The CDR3 DNA sequence: TGTGCCAGCAGCCAAAGGTTGTCTCAAGAGACCCAGTACTTC.

This clonotype came up a few times. This chain connects TRBV7-2 to TRBJ1-2; a weak D match, TRBD1 (5 bases). The CDR3 runs to 14 residues. V lost 2 bases and J lost 2, with 9 bases in between. The germline V gene has CDR1 SGHTA and CDR2 FQGNSA. CDR3 nucleotides: TGTGCCAGCAGCTTACGGGGGGAAAACTATGGCTACACCTTC. Translating gives CASSLRGENYGYTF.

The table lists this clonotype with a count of one. This rearrangement joins TRBV6-5 to TRBJ2-1; 8 bases match TRBD1. CDR1 is MNHEY and CDR2 is SVGAGI in the germline V gene. The CDR3 contains 15 residues. V lost 7 bases and J lost 5; bases outside the gene matches: 10. The CDR3 DNA sequence: TGTGCCAGCAAAGTAGACAGGGGAATCCACAATGAGCAGTTCTTC. Translated: CASKVDRGIHNEQFF.

V and J are TRBV6-5 and TRBJ2-5, with 9 bases matching TRBD1. V lost 7 bases to trimming and J lost 11 bases; unmatched junction nucleotides: 14. The CDR3 covers 14 residues. CDR1 is MNHEY, CDR2 SVGAGI, per germline. CDR3 loop: CASTIGQGLGEQYF. In DNA, the CDR3 is TGTGCCAGCACCATCGGACAGGGGCTGGGTGAGCAGTACTTC.

The rearrangement joins TRBV20-1 to TRBJ2-4, with TRBD1 matching 7 bases. With the DNA end fitting TRBJ2-5 better, the J assignment may be wrong. CDR1 and CDR2 (germline): DFQATT, SNEGSKA (reference sequence). The CDR3 contains 13 residues. In nucleotides, the CDR3 is TGCAGTGCTAGACAGGGGGATGAGGAGACCCAGTACTTC. Translation: CSARQGDEETQYF.

This clonotype was counted a few times. The chain has TRBV7-2 and TRBJ2-1; 10 bases line up with TRBD2. The CDR3 is 14 amino acids. The ends lost 5 bases at V and 9 bases at J; junction bases unmatched: 7. The V gene's germline CDR1 is SGHTA and CDR2 FQGNSA. For the CDR3, the DNA is TGTGCCAGCAGCCCCGGACTAGCGGCAGGTGAGCAGTTCTTC. This sequence encodes CASSPGLAAGEQFF.

The rearrangement uses TRBV27 and TRBJ1-2; unclear D gene. Germline CDR1 reads MNHEY; CDR2 reads SMNVEV (reference sequence). The CDR3 covers 15 residues. Trimming removed 2 bases from V and 4 bases from J, with 14 bases in between. In DNA form, the CDR3 reads TGTGCCAGCAGTTTAAGGCTAGGCCTCAGCTATGGCTACACCTTC. This sequence encodes CASSLRLGLSYGYTF.

J is TRBJ2-7 and V is TRBV5-1; D gene unclear. Germline V gene lookup returns CDR1 SGHRS and CDR2 YFSETQ. V lost 1 base, J lost 5 bases, and 13 bases lay in between. CDR3 length equals 14 residues. This CDR3 is CASSLTVMQNEQYF. The DNA for the CDR3 is TGCGCCAGCAGCTTGACAGTAATGCAAAACGAGCAGTACTTC.

A few counts support this clonotype. This sequence joins TRBV4-1 and TRBJ2-5; no definite D call. Germline assignment: CDR1 MGHRA and CDR2 YSYEKL. This CDR3 contains 13 residues. V gave up 1 base and J gave up 5 bases, with 8 bases separating them. The CDR3 sequence: CASSQVLMETQYF. DNA for the CDR3: TGCGCCAGCAGCCAAGTTCTGATGGAGACCCAGTACTTC.

The chain uses TRBV27 and TRBJ2-1; the D gene is possibly TRBD2 (6 bases). The germline V and J ends were trimmed by 5 bases and 0 bases, with 14 bases remaining between them. The CDR3 has 16 amino acids. CDR1 MNHEY and CDR2 SMNVEV come from the germline V gene (reference sequence). CDR3 loop: CASSTRDSSSYNEQFF. The CDR3 DNA sequence: TGTGCCAGCAGTACACGGGACTCGAGCTCCTACAATGAGCAGTTCTTC.

J is TRBJ2-3 and V is TRBV6-5, with D hard to call. CDR3 length: 12 amino acids. Germline CDR1 is MNHEY and CDR2 is SVGAGI. Trimming took off 3 bases at V and 10 bases at J, with 11 bases between the two ends. The CDR3 DNA is TGTGCCAGCAGTTATCGGAATGGGGCGCAGTATTTT. This codes for CASSYRNGAQYF.

The rearrangement joins TRBV21-1 to TRBJ2-7; the D call in the table, TRBD2, was not verified against the DNA. TRBV21-1 is a pseudogene segment. The CDR3 has 17 residues. CDR3 DNA: TGTGCCAGCAGCAATGGTTGGGACTGTCGGCTACAATACGAGCAGTACTTC. Encoded protein: CASSNGWDCRLQYEQYF.

The sample holds many counts of this clonotype. This chain connects TRBV5-1 to TRBJ2-5; D is undetermined. Germline V lookup: CDR1 SGHRS, CDR2 YFSETQ. V was trimmed by 1 base and J by 2 bases, leaving 3 bases between them. The CDR3 contains 12 residues. The CDR3, as DNA: TGCGCCAGCAGCTTGAAGCAAGAGACCCAGTACTTC. Its protein product is CASSLKQETQYF.

This clonotype was seen only a few times. This chain links TRBV6-2 or TRBV6-3 with TRBJ2-7, with TRBD1 as a possible D gene (5 bases). Per germline, CDR1 MNHEY and CDR2 SVGEGT. The CDR3 sequence is 13 residues long. V lost 6 bases and J lost 2, with 11 bases in between. This CDR3 is CASSSSDTYEQYF. As DNA, the CDR3 is TGTGCCAGCAGCTCCTCGGACACCTACGAGCAGTACTTC.